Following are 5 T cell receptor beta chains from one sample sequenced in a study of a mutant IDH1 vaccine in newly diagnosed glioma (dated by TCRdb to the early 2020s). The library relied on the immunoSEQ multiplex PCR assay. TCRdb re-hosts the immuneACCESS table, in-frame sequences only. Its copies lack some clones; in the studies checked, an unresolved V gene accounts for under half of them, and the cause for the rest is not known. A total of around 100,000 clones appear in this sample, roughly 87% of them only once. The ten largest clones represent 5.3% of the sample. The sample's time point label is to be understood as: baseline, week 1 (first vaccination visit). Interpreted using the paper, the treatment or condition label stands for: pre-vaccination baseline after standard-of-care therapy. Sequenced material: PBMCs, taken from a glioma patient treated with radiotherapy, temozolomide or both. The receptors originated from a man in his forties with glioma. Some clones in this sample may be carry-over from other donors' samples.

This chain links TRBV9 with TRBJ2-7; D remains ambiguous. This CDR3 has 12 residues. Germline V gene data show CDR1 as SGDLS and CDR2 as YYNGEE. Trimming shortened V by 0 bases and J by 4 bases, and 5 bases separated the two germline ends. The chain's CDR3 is CASSVARYEQYF. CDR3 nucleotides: TGTGCCAGCAGCGTAGCGAGATACGAGCAGTACTTC.

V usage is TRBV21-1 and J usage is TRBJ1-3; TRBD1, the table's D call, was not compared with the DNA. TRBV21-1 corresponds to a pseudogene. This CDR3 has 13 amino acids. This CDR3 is CASRDNSGNTIYF. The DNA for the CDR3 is TGTGCCAGCAGGGACAACTCTGGAAACACCATATATTTT.

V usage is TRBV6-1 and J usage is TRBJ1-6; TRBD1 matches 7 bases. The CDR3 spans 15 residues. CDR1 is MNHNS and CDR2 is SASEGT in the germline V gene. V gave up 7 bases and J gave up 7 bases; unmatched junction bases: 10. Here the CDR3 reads CASILTRTGNSPLHF. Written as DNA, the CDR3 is TGTGCCAGCATATTGACCAGGACAGGAAATTCACCCCTCCACTTT.

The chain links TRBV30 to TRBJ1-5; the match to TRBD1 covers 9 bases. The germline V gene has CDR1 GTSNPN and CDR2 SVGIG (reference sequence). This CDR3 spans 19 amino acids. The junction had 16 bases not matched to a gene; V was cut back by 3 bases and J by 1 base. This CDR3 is CAWSDGTGFFGLSNQPQHF. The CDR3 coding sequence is TGTGCCTGGAGCGACGGGACAGGGTTTTTTGGGTTAAGCAATCAGCCCCAGCATTTT. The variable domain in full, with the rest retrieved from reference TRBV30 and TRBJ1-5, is SQTIHQWPATLVQPVGSPLSLECTVEGTSNPNLYWYRQAAGRGLQLLFYSVGIGQISSEVPQNLSASRPQDRQFILSSKKLLLSDSGFYLCAWSDGTGFFGLSNQPQHFGDGTRLSIL.

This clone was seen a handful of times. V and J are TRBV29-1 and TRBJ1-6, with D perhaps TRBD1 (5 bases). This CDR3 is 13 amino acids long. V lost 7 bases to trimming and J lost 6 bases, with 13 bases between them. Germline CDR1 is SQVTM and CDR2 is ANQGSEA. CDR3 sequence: CSARQHPNSPLHF. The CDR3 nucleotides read TGCAGCGCCCGACAGCACCCTAATTCACCCCTCCACTTT.